These T cell receptor beta chains were read from a single sample in a study of cytomegalovirus exposure and HLA in healthy donors. Clones were read by immunoSEQ multiplex PCR, and TCRdb kept only the in-frame ones, dropping some. The profile shows approximately 210,000 clones, roughly 81% of them singletons. Sequencing was performed on PBMCs. These TCRs come from a woman aged 30 to 39 in good health and CMV-seropositive. The CDR3 runs from the conserved cysteine through the conserved F or W. A D gene is named only where the DNA matches it firmly. The size of a clone is reported for some rows only, either as once, few or many, or as a class for expanded clones.

size	V	J	D	DNA	CDR3
many	TRBV4-3	TRBJ1-1	-	TGCGCCAGCAGCCAACCGGGACTTGGCACTGAAGCTTTCTTT	CASSQPGLGTEAFF
once	TRBV30	TRBJ2-1	-	TGTGGTGCGATTGGGAGTGGTTCCTACAATGAGCAGTTCTTC	CGAIGSGSYNEQFF
-	TRBV2	TRBJ2-5	-	TGTGCCAGCAGTACCAGACTAGGAGGGGGCGAGACCCAGTACTTC	CASSTRLGGGETQYF
-	TRBV6-5	TRBJ1-5	-	TGTGCCAGCAGTTACCGGGATAGCAATCAGCCCCAGCATTTT	CASSYRDSNQPQHF
-	TRBV19	TRBJ1-4	-	TGTGCCAGTAGTTTTGACAGGGAAAAACTGTTTTTT	CASSFDREKLFF
-	TRBV29-1	TRBJ2-7	TRBD1	TGCAGCGTTGGTTTCAGGGGGCGGCTCAACTGCGAGCAGTACTTC	CSVGFRGRLNCEQYF
-	TRBV2	TRBJ2-7	-	TGTGCCAGCAGTGAACGACAGCTATTCTACGAGCAGTACTTC	CASSERQLFYEQYF
few	TRBV30	TRBJ1-1	TRBD1	TGTGCCTGGGCCCCGGGACAGGGGGCGCGGGCTTTCTTT	CAWAPGQGARAFF
-	TRBV6-5	TRBJ2-5	TRBD1	TGTGCCAGCAGTTACGGGACAGGGGTATGGGAGACCCAGTACTTC	CASSYGTGVWETQYF
once	TRBV18	TRBJ2-7	-	TGTGCCAGCTCACCACCGGGCCGCTACGAGCAGTACTTC	CASSPPGRYEQYF
-	TRBV19	TRBJ2-1	-	TGTGCCAGTAGTGACTTCGGTGAGCAGTTCTTC	CASSDFGEQFF
-	TRBV4-1	TRBJ1-1	-	TGCGCCAGCAGCCAAGAGGAGGAGCGGCAAGCTTTCTTT	CASSQEEERQAFF
-	TRBV19	TRBJ2-5	TRBD2	TGTGCCAGTAGTATAGCCGGACTAGCGGCGATCCAAGAGACCCAGTACTTC	CASSIAGLAAIQETQYF
-	TRBV27	TRBJ1-4	TRBD1	TGTGCCAGCAGGCTACGGGGGACAGTCGATGAAAAACTGTTTTTT	CASRLRGTVDEKLFF
-	TRBV5-1	TRBJ2-3	TRBD2	TGCGCCAGCATTCTAACTAGCGGGGGGGCCGGAGATACGCAGTATTTT	CASILTSGGAGDTQYF
-	TRBV7-9	TRBJ2-2	TRBD2	TGTGCCAGCAGCCCCCGAGGTAGCGGGGACACCGGGGAGCTGTTTTTT	CASSPRGSGDTGELFF
-	TRBV5-6	TRBJ1-2	TRBD1	TGTGCCAGCAGCCCCGACAGGGCGCTTGGCTACACCTTC	CASSPDRALGYTF
-	TRBV7-6	TRBJ1-1	-	TGTGCCAGCAGCTTAGCTCCGACAGGTTCGAACACTGAAGCTTTCTTT	CASSLAPTGSNTEAFF
-	TRBV6-1	TRBJ1-2	TRBD1	TGTGCCAGCAGTGAGGCCGGGACAGCCGGCTACACCTTC	CASSEAGTAGYTF
-	TRBV28	TRBJ2-2	TRBD2	TGTGCCAGCAGTTTTGCGGGAGGGCCTCCCGGGGAGCTGTTTTTT	CASSFAGGPPGELFF
-	TRBV5-1	TRBJ2-3	TRBD1	TGCGCCAGCAGTCCGACAGGGGCCGCAGATACGCAGTATTTT	CASSPTGAADTQYF
-	TRBV2	TRBJ2-2	-	TGTGCCAGCACCATTTCCCGGCGGGGAGGGGAGCTGTTTTTT	CASTISRRGGELFF
-	TRBV30	TRBJ2-5	-	TGTGCCTGGAGTGTTCAGATGGAGACCCAGTACTTC	CAWSVQMETQYF
-	TRBV25-1	TRBJ1-2	TRBD1	TGTGCCAGCAGCGGCAACGACAGGGGGCATGGCTACACCTTC	CASSGNDRGHGYTF
-	TRBV7-6	TRBJ2-2	-	TGTGCCAGCAGCTTAGGCGGGACCGGGGAGCTGTTTTTT	CASSLGGTGELFF
-	TRBV2	TRBJ2-1	-	TGTGCCAGCAGTGAATCCGGCCTGGGGGGGGCTGAGCAGTTCTTC	CASSESGLGGAEQFF
-	TRBV7-9	TRBJ1-1	TRBD1	TGTGCCAGCAGCTTAGGGACAGGGGTGAACACTGAAGCTTTCTTT	CASSLGTGVNTEAFF
-	TRBV11-2	TRBJ1-2	-	TGTGCCAGCACCATCGCCCCCGGGACAATCGGCTACACCTTC	CASTIAPGTIGYTF
-	TRBV18	TRBJ2-6	-	TGTGCCAGCTCACCAAGGGGTACCGGGGCCAACGTCCTGACTTTC	CASSPRGTGANVLTF
few	TRBV7-2	TRBJ1-2	-	TGTGCCAGCAGCTTAGCGAGGCCCACTAACTATGGCTACACCTTC	CASSLARPTNYGYTF
-	TRBV4-1	TRBJ2-1	-	TGCGCCAGCAGCCAAGGACCGGGAAGGCCTAATTACAATGAGCAGTTCTTC	CASSQGPGRPNYNEQFF
-	TRBV2	TRBJ1-5	-	TGTGCCAGCAAGGGTACAGGGACTCAGCCCCAGCATTTT	CASKGTGTQPQHF
-	TRBV27	TRBJ2-1	TRBD1	TGTGCCAGCAGTTTATCATGGGACAGTTACAATGAGCAGTTCTTC	CASSLSWDSYNEQFF
-	TRBV6-1	TRBJ1-1	-	TGTGCCAGCAGTGCTGACAGAGACACTGAAGCTTTCTTT	CASSADRDTEAFF
-	TRBV28	TRBJ2-7	TRBD2	TGTGCCAGCAGTTCGGGAGGACCGAACGAGCAGTACTTC	CASSSGGPNEQYF
-	TRBV7-3	TRBJ2-2	TRBD1	TGTGCCAGCAGCTTACTAACCAGGGGGCATACCGGGGAGCTGTTTTTT	CASSLLTRGHTGELFF
-	TRBV6-6	TRBJ1-5	-	TGTGCCACCTCAGGGGTAGGACAGCCCCAGCATTTT	CATSGVGQPQHF
-	TRBV19	TRBJ2-5	TRBD1	TGTGCCAGTAGTCGACAGGGGGCCGGAGAGACCCAGTACTTC	CASSRQGAGETQYF
-	TRBV28	TRBJ2-2	-	TGTGCCAGCACCCTTAACTTGGCCGGGGAGCTGTTTTTT	CASTLNLAGELFF
once	TRBV28	TRBJ1-4	-	TGTGCCAGCAGTTCCGGGAAACTGTTTTTT	CASSSGKLFF
once	TRBV7-9	TRBJ1-1	TRBD1	TGTGCCAGCAGCCGGGACAGGACTGAAGCTTTCTTT	CASSRDRTEAFF
-	TRBV7-6	TRBJ2-7	TRBD1	TGTGCCAGCAGCTTGGCCGGGACAGCCTCCTACGAGCAGTACTTC	CASSLAGTASYEQYF
few	TRBV14	TRBJ2-7	-	TGTGCCAGCAGGCTGACAGGAGAGCAGTACTTC	CASRLTGEQYF
-	TRBV28	TRBJ2-3	-	TGTGCAACAACTATCGGGACGGGAGCCCCAGATACGCAGTATTTT	CATTIGTGAPDTQYF
-	TRBV11-3	TRBJ1-1	-	TGTGCCAGCAGAAAGGGGCCCAACACTGAAGCTTTCTTT	CASRKGPNTEAFF
-	TRBV7-2	TRBJ1-3	-	TGTGCCAGCAGCTTAGGACGGAGCTCTGGAAACACCATATATTTT	CASSLGRSSGNTIYF
-	TRBV27	TRBJ2-6	TRBD1	TGTGCCAGCAGTCCTCAGGGGGCTTCTGGGGCCAACGTCCCGACTTTC	CASSPQGASGANVPTF
-	TRBV27	TRBJ2-2	-	TGTGCCAGCAGTTTATGGCTCGGGAGAAACACCGGGGAGCTGTTTTTT	CASSLWLGRNTGELFF
-	TRBV10-3	TRBJ1-1	TRBD1	TGTGCCATCAGGCAGGGGGTGAACACTGAAGCTTTCTTT	CAIRQGVNTEAFF
once	TRBV5-6	TRBJ1-1	-	TGTGCCAGCAGCCCCACAGAGAACACTGAAGCTTTCTTT	CASSPTENTEAFF
-	TRBV19	TRBJ2-7	-	TGTGCCAGTAGTACCCAGGGGAGCTCCTACGAGCAGTACTTC	CASSTQGSSYEQYF
-	TRBV7-6	TRBJ1-2	-	TGTGCCAGCAGCTTATGGAGTCCCGGACAGACGCGTTATTCTAACTATGGCTACACCTTC	CASSLWSPGQTRYSNYGYTF